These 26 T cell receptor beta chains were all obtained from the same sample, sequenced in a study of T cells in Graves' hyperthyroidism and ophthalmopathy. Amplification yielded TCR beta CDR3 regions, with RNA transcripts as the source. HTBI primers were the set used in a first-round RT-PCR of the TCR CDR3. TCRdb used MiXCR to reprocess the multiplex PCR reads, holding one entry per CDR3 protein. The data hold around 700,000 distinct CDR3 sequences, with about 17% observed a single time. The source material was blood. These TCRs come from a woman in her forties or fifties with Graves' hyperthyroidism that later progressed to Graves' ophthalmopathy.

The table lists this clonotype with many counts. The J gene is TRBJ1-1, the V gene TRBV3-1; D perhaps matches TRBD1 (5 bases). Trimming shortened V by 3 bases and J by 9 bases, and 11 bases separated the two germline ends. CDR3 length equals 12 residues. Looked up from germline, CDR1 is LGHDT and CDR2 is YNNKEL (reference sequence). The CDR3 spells CASSHFEGKAFF. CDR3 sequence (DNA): TGTGCCAGCAGCCATTTCGAGGGGAAAGCTTTCTTT.

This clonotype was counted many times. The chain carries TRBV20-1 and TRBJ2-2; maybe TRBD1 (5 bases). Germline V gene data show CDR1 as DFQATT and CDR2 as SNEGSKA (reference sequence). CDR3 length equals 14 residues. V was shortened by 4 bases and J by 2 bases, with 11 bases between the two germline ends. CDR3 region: CSANSDRNTGELFF. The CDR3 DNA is TGCAGTGCTAACTCCGACAGAAACACCGGGGAGCTGTTTTTT.

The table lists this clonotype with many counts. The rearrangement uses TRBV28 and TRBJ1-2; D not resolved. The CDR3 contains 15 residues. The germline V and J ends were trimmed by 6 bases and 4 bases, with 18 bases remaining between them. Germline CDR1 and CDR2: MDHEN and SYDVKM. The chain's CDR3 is CASSIALRQSYGYTF. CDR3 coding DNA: TGTGCCAGCAGCATCGCCCTTAGGCAGTCCTATGGCTACACCTTC.

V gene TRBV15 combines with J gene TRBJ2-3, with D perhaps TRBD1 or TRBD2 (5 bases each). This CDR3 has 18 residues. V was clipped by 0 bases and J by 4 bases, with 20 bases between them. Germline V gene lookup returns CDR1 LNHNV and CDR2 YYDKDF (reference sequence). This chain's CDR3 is CATSRDLEGLEPADTQYF. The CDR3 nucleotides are TGTGCCACCAGCAGAGATCTTGAGGGGCTGGAACCCGCAGATACGCAGTATTTT.

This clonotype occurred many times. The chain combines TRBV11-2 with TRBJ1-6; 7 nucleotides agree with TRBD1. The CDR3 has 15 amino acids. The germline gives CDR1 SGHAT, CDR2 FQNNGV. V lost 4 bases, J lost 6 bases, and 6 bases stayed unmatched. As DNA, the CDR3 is TGTGCCAGCAGCTCAATAGGGACAGTTAATTCACCCCTCCACTTT. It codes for CASSSIGTVNSPLHF.

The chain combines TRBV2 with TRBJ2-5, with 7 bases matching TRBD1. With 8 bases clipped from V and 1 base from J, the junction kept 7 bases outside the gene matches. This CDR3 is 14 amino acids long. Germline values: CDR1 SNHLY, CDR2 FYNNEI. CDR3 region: CASGRDRSQETQYF. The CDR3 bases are TGTGCCAGCGGAAGGGACAGATCCCAAGAGACCCAGTACTTC.

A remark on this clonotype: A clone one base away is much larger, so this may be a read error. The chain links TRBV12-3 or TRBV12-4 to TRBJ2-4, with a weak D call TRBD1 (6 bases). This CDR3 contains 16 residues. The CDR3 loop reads CASSSGNRVAKNIRYF. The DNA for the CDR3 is TGTGCCAGCAGTTCAGGCAACAGGGTGGCCAAAAACATTCGGTACTTC.

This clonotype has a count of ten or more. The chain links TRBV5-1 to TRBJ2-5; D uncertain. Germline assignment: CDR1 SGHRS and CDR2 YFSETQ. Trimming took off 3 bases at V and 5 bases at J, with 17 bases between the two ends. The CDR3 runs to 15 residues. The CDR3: CASSSETPPWETQYF. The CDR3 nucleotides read TGCGCCAGCAGCTCTGAAACGCCTCCGTGGGAGACCCAGTACTTC.

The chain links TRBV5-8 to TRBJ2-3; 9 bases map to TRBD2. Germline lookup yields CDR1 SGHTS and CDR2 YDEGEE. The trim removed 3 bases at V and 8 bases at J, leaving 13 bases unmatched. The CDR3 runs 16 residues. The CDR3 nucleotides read TGTGCCAGCAGCTCGGCGGGGGGGACTTTCTCAAGTACGCAGTATTTT. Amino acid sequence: CASSSAGGTFSSTQYF.

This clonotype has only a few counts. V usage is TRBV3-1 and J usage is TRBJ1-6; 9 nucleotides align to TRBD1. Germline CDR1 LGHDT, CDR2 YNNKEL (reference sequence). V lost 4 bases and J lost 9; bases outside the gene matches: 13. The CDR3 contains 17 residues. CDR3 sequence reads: CASSRLPGQGLGSPLHF. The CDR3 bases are TGTGCCAGCAGCCGTTTACCGGGACAGGGTCTGGGTTCACCCCTCCACTTT.

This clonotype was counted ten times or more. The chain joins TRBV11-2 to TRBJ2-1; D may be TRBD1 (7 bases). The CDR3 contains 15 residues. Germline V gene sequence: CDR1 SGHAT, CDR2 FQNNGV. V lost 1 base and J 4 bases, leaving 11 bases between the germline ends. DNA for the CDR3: TGTGCCAGCAGCTTAGGGCGGGACAGATACAATGAGCAGTTCTTC. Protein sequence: CASSLGRDRYNEQFF.

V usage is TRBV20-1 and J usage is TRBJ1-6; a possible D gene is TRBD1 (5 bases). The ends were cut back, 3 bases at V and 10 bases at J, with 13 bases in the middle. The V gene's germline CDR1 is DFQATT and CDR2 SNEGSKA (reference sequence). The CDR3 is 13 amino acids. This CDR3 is CSASRGFGSPLHF. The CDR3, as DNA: TGCAGTGCTAGTAGGGGCTTTGGGTCACCCCTCCACTTT.

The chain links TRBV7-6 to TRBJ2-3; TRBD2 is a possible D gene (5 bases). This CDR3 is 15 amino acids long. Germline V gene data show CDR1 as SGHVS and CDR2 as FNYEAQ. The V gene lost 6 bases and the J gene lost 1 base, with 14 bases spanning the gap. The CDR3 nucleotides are TGTGCCAGCAGAGGTAGCGACCGGCGCACAGATACGCAGTATTTT. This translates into CASRGSDRRTDTQYF.

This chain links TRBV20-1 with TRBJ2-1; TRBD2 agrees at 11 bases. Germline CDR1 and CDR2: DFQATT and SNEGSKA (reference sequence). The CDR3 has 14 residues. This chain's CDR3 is CTPSGGLSYNEQFF. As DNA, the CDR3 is TGCACCCCTAGCGGGGGGCTCTCCTACAATGAGCAGTTCTTC.

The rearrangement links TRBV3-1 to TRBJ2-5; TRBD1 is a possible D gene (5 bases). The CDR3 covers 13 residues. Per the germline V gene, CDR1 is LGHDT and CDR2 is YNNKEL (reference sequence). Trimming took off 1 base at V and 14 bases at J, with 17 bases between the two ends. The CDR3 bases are TGTGCCAGCAGCCAAGGCACAGGTAGGAAATTTTACTTC. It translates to CASSQGTGRKFYF.

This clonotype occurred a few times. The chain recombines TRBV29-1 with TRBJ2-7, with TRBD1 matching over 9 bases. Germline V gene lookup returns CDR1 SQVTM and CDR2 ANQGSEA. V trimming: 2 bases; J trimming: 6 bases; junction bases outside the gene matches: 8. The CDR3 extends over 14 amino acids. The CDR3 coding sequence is TGCAGCGTTGAAAGCACAGGGGGCCGCGGCGAGCAGTACTTC. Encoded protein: CSVESTGGRGEQYF.

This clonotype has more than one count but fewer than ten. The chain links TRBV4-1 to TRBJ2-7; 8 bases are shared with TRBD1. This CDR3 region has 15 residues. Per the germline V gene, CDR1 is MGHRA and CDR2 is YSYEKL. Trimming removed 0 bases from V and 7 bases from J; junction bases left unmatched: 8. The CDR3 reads CASSQDPDRVEEQYF. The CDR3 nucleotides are TGCGCCAGCAGCCAAGACCCGGACAGGGTTGAAGAGCAGTACTTC.

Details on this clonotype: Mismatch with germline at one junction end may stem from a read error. The CDR3 loop is CAGSYKGQGAPDTQYF. The CDR3 DNA follows: TGTGCCGGCAGTTACAAAGGACAGGGGGCCCCAGATACGCAGTATTTT. This rearrangement joins TRBV6-5 to TRBJ2-3; 11 positions match TRBD1. Germline assignment: CDR1 MNHEY and CDR2 SVGAGI. The CDR3 runs to 16 residues.

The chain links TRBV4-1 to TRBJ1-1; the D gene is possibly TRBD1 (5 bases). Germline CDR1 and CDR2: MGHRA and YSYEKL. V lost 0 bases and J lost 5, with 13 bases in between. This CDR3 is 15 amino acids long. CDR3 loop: CASSQEFARVTEAFF. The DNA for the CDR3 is TGCGCCAGCAGCCAAGAATTTGCCAGGGTGACTGAAGCTTTCTTT.

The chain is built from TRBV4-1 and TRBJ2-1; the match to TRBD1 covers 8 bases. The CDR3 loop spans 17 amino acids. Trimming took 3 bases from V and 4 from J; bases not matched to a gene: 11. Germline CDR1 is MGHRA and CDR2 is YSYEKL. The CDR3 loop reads CASSQVDRGQGYNEQFF. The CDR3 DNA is TGCGCCAGCAGCCAGGTAGATCGTGGACAGGGTTACAATGAGCAGTTCTTC.

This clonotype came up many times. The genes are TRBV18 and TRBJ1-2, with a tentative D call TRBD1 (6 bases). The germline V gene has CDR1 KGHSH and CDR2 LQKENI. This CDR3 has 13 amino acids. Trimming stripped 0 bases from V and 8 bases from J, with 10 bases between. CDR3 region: CASSPPDRNGYTF. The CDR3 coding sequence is TGTGCCAGCTCACCACCAGACAGGAACGGCTACACCTTC.

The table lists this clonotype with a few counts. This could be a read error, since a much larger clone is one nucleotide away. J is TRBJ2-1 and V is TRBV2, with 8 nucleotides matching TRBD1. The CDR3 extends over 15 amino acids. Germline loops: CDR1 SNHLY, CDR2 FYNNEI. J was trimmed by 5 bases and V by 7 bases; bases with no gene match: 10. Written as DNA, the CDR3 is TGTGCCAGCATTTTAGGACAGGGATCCCACAATGAGCAGTTCTTC. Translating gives CASILGQGSHNEQFF.

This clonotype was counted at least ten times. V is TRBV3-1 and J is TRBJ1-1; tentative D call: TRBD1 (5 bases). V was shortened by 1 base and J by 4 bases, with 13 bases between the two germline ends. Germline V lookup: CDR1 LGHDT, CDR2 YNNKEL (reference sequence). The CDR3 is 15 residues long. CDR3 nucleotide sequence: TGTGCCAGCAGCCAAGGGTCGGCAGGGCGCACTGAAGCTTTCTTT. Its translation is CASSQGSAGRTEAFF.

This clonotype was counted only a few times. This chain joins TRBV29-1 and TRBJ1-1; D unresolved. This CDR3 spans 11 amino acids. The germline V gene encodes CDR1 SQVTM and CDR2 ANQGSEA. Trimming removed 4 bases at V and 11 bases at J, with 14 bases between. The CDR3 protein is CSVVSAGRAFF. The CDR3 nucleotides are TGCAGCGTTGTTTCAGCCGGACGGGCTTTCTTT.

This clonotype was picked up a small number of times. CDR3 bases: TGTGCCAGCAGTTATCTAGCGGGGGTGTACAATGAGCAGTTCTTC. Protein product: CASSYLAGVYNEQFF. The chain is built from TRBV6-5 and TRBJ2-1, with 10 bases identical to TRBD2. CDR3 length: 15 residues. CDR1 MNHEY and CDR2 SVGAGI come from the germline V gene. Trimming took 3 bases from V and 4 from J; bases not matched to a gene: 3.

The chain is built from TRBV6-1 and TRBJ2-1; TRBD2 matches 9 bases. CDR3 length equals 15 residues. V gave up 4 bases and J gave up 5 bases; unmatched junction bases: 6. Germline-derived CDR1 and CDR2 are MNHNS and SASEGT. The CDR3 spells CASSVLAGENNEQFF. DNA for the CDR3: TGTGCCAGCAGTGTACTAGCGGGCGAGAACAATGAGCAGTTCTTC.